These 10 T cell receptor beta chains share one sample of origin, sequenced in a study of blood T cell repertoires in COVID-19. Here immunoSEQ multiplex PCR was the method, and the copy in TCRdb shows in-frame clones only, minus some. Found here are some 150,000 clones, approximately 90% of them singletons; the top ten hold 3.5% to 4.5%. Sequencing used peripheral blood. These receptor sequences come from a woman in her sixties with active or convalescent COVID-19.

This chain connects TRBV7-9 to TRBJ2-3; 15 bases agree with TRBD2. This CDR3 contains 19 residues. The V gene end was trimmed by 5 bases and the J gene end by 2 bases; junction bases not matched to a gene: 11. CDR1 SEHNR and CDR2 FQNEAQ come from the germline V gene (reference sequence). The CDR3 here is CASSQPPGLAGGITDTQYF. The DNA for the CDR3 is TGTGCCAGCAGCCAACCACCGGGACTAGCGGGGGGAATCACAGATACGCAGTATTTT.

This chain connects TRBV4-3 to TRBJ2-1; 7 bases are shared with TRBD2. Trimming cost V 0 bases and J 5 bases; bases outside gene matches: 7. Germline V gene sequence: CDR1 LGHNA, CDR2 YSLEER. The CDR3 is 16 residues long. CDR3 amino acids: CASSQDTSGIDNEQFF. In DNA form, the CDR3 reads TGCGCCAGCAGCCAAGATACGAGCGGGATCGACAATGAGCAGTTCTTC.

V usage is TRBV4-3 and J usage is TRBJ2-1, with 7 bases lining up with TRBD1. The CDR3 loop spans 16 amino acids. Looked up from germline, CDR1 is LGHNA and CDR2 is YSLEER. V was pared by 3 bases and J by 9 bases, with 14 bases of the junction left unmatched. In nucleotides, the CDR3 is TGCGCCAGCAGCCACCTCTCAGGGACAGATTGGGGTGAGCAGTTCTTC. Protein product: CASSHLSGTDWGEQFF.

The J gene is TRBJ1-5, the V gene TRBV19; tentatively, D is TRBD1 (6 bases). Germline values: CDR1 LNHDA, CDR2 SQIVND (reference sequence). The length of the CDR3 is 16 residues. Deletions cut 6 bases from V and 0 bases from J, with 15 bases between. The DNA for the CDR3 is TGTGCCAGTAGAACCACAGGACAGTATAGCAATCAGCCCCAGCATTTT. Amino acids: CASRTTGQYSNQPQHF. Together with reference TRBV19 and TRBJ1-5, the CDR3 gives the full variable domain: DGGITQSPKYLFRKEGQNVTLSCEQNLNHDAMYWYRQDPGQGLRLIYYSQIVNDFQKGDIAEGYSVSREKKESFPLTVTSAQKNPTAFYLCASRTTGQYSNQPQHFGDGTRLSIL.

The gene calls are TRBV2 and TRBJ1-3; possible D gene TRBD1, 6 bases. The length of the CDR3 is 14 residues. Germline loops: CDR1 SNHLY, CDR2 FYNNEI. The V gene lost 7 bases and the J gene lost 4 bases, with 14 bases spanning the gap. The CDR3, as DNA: TGTGCCAGCAATTTTCAGGGGAAAGGAAACACCATATATTTT. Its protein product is CASNFQGKGNTIYF.

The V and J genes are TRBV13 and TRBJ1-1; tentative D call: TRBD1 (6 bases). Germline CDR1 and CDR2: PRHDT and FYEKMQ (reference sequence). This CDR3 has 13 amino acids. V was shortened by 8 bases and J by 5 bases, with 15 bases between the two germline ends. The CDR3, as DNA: TGTGCCAGCTTAGAAGGGGGTCAAACTGAAGCTTTCTTT. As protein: CASLEGGQTEAFF.

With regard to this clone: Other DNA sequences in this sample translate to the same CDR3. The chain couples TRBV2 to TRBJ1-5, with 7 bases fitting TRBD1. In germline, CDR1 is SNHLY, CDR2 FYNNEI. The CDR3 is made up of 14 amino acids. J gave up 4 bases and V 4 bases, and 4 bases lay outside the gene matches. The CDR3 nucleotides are TGTGCCAGCAGTGGACAGGGAGGTAATCAGCCCCAGCATTTT. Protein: CASSGQGGNQPQHF.

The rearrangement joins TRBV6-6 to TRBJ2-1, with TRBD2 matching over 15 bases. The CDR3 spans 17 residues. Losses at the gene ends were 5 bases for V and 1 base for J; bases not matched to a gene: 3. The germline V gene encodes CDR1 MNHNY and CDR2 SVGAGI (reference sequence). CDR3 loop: CASSQGLAGGSYNEQFF. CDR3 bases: TGTGCCAGCAGTCAGGGACTAGCGGGGGGATCCTACAATGAGCAGTTCTTC.

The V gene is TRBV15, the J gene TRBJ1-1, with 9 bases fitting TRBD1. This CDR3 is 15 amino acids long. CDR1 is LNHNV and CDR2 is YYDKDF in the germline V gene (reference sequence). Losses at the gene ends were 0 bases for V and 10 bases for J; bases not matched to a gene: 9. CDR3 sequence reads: CATSRDWGQGARAFF. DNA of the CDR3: TGTGCCACCAGCAGAGATTGGGGACAGGGAGCTCGAGCTTTCTTT.

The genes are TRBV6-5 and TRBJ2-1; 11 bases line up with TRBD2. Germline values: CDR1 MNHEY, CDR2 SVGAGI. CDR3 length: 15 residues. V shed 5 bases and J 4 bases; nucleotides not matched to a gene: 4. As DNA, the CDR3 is TGTGCCAGCAGTCCACGGACTAGCGGGTACAATGAGCAGTTCTTC. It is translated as CASSPRTSGYNEQFF.